The entry below describes one T cell receptor beta chain. No antigen is known for it. CDR3 length equals 15 residues. Germline values: CDR1 SQVTM, CDR2 ANQGSEA. V lost 0 bases and J 5 bases, leaving 16 bases between the germline ends. This sample was included in a study of beta chain features in type 1 diabetes. Findings of the study overall: All four CD4+ subsets from Type 1 diabetes patients carried moderately but significantly shorter TCRB CDR3s. Comparison showed that naive, central memory and Treg TCRB repertoires appeared more similar among patients than among healthy donors.

Donors contributed one heparinised blood draw apiece, averaging roughly 0.12 L. Every isolated RNA sample was fully reverse transcribed, so sequencing captured expressed TCRB transcripts. Method: immunoSEQ multiplex PCR; TCRdb's copy keeps in-frame clones and lacks some. The profile shows around 170,000 clones, 9% of them singletons. The sequenced material came from central memory CD4+ T cells from blood. The V and J genes are TRBV29-1 and TRBJ1-2; a weak D match, TRBD1 (6 bases). This clonotype was obtained from a woman in her 30s with type 1 diabetes. CDR3 DNA: TGCAGCGTTGAAGAAACAGGGACCTCTCAGTATGGCTACACCTTC. Its translation is CSVEETGTSQYGYTF.